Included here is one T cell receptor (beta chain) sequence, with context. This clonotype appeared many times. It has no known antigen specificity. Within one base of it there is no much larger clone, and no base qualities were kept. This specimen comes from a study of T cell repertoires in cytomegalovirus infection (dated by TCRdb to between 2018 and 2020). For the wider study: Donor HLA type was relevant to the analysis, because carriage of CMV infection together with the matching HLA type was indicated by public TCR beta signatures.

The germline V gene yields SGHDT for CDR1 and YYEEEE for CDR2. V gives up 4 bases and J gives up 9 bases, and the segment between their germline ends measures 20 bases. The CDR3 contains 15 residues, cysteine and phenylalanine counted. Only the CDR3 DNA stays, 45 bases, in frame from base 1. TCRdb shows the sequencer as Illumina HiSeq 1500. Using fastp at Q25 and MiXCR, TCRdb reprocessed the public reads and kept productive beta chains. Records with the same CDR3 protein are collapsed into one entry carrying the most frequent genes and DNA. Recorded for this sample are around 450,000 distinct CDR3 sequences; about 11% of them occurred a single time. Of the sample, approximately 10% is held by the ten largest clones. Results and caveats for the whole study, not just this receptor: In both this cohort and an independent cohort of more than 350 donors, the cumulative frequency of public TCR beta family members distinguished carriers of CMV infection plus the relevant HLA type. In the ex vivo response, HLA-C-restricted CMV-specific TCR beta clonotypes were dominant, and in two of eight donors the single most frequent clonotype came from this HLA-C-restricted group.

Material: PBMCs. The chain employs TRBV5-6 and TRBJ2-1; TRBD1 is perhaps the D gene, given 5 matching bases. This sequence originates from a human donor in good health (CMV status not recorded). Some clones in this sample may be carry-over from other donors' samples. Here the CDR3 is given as CASSLQAGYVGEQFF. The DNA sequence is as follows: TGTGCCAGCAGCCTCCAGGCAGGGTATGTTGGTGAGCAGTTCTTC.